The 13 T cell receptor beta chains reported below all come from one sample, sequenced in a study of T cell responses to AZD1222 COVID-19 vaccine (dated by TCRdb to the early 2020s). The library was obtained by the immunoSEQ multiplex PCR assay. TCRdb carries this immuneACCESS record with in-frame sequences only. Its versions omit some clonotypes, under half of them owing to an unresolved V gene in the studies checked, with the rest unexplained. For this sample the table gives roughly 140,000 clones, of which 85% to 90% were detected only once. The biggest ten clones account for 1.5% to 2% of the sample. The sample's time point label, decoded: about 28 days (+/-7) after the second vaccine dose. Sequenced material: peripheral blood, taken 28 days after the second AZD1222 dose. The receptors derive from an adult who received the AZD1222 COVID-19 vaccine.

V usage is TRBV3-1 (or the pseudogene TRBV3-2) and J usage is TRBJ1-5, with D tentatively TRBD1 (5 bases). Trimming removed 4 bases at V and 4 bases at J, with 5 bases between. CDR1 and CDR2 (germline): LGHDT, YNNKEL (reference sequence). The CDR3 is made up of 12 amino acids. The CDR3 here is CASSRQNQPQHF. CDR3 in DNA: TGTGCCAGCAGCCGACAGAATCAGCCCCAGCATTTT.

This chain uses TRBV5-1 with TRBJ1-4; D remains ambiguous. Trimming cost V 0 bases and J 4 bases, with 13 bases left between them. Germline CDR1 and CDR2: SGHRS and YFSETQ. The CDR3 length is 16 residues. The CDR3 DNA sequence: TGCGCCAGCAGCTTGGGGGATCGACAAGTTAATGAAAAACTGTTTTTT. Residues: CASSLGDRQVNEKLFF.

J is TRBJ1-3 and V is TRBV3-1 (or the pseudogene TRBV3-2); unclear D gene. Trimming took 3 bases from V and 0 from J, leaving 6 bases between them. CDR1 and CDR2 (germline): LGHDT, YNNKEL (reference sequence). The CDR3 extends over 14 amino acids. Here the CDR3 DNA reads TGTGCCAGCAGCCAGAGGAGCTCTGGAAACACCATATATTTT. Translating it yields CASSQRSSGNTIYF.

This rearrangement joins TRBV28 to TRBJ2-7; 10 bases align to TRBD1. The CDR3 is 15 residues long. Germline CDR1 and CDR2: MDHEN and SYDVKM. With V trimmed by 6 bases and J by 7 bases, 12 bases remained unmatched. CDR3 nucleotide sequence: TGTGCCAGCAGACCCACGACAGGGGGCGCAGGGGAGCAGTACTTC. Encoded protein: CASRPTTGGAGEQYF.

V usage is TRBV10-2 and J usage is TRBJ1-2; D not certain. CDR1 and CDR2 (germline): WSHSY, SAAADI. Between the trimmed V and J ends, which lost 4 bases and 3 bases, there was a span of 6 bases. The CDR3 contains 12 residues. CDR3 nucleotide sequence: TGCGCCAGCAGTGCGGGCGACTATGGCTACACCTTC. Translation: CASSAGDYGYTF.

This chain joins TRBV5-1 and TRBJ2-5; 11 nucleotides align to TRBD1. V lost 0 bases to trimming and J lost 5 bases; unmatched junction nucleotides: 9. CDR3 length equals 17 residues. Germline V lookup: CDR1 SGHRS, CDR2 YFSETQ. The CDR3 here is CASSLDPGQGVVETQYF. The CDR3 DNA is TGCGCCAGCAGCTTGGATCCGGGACAGGGGGTTGTGGAGACCCAGTACTTC.

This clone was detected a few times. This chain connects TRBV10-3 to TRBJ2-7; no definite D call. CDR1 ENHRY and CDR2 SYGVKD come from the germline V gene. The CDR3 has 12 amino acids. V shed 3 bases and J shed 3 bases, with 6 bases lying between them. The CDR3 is CAISDNNYEQYV. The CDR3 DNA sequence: TGTGCCATCAGTGACAACAACTACGAGCAGTACGTC.

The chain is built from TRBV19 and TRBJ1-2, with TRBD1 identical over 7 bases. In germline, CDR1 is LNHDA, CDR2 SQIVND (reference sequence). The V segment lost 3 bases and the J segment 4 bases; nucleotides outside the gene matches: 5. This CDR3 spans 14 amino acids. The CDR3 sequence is CASSIRGVSYGYTF. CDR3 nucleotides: TGTGCCAGTAGTATCAGGGGGGTTTCCTATGGCTACACCTTC.

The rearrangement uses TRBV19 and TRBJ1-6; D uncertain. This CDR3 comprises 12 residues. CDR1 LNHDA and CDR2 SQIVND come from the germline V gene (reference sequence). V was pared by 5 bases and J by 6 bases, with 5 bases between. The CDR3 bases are TGTGCCAGTAGTCACTCTAATTCACCCCTCCACTTT. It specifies CASSHSNSPLHF. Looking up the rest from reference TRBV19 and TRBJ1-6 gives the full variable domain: DGGITQSPKYLFRKEGQNVTLSCEQNLNHDAMYWYRQDPGQGLRLIYYSQIVNDFQKGDIAEGYSVSREKKESFPLTVTSAQKNPTAFYLCASSHSNSPLHFGNGTRLTVT.

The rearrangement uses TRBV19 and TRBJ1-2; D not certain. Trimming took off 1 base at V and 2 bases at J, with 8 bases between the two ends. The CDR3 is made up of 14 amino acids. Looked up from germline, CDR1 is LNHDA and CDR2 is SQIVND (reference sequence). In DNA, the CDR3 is TGTGCCAGTAGTATAGCAAGTTCAAACTATGGCTACACCTTC. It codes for CASSIASSNYGYTF.

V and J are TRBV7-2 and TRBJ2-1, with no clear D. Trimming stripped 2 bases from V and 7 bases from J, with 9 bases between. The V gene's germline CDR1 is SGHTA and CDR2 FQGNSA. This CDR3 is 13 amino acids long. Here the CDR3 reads CASSLTSANEQFF. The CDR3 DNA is TGTGCCAGCAGCTTAACCAGTGCAAATGAGCAGTTCTTC.

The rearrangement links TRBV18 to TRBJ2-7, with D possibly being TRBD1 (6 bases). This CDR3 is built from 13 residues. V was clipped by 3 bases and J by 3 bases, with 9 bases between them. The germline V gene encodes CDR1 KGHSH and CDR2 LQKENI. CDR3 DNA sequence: TGTGCCAGCTCACCCCCGGACAGCTACGAGCAGTACTTC. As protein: CASSPPDSYEQYF.

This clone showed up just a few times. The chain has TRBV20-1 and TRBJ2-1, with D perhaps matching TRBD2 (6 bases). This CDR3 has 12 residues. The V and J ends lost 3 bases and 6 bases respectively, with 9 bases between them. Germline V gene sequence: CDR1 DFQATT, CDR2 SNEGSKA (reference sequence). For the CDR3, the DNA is TGCAGTGCTAGTACGGGGGTCAATGAGCAGTTCTTC. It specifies CSASTGVNEQFF.